A single sample is the source of the 27 T cell receptor beta chains below, sequenced in a study of cytomegalovirus exposure and HLA in healthy donors. Primers: 60 Vbeta forward and 13 Jbeta reverse. Assay: immunoSEQ multiplex PCR; the TCRdb copy retains only in-frame clones and omits some. The repertoire consists of approximately 160,000 clones, with roughly 84% occurring once and the leading ten covering approximately 1.6%. Sequencing was performed on PBMCs. These receptor sequences come from a male donor in good health and CMV-seronegative.

This clone was picked up a small number of times. The chain uses TRBV6-1 and TRBJ1-2, with TRBD1 matching over 8 bases. The CDR3 is made up of 15 amino acids. V lost 6 bases, J lost 4 bases, and 10 bases stayed unmatched. Germline assignment: CDR1 MNHNS and CDR2 SASEGT. The CDR3 loop is CASRALGQGSYGYTF. The CDR3 nucleotides are TGTGCCAGCAGGGCCCTAGGACAGGGTTCCTATGGCTACACCTTC.

The chain carries TRBV4-3 and TRBJ2-2; 8 nucleotides align to TRBD2. V lost 0 bases, J lost 7 bases, and 4 bases stayed unmatched. The germline V gene encodes CDR1 LGHNA and CDR2 YSLEER. The CDR3 is 15 amino acids. The CDR3 DNA follows: TGCGCCAGCAGCCAAGAAAGCGGGAGAAACGGGGAGCTGTTTTTT. This translates into CASSQESGRNGELFF.

The V and J genes are TRBV5-1 and TRBJ1-2; 9 nucleotides agree with TRBD1. The germline CDR1 and CDR2 sequences are SGHRS and YFSETQ. This CDR3 is 15 amino acids long. Trimming took 3 bases from V and 6 from J; bases not matched to a gene: 9. This chain's CDR3 is CASSSSGTGFDGYTF. The CDR3 bases are TGCGCCAGCAGCTCCTCCGGGACAGGGTTCGATGGCTACACCTTC.

The chain recombines TRBV7-3 with TRBJ2-1; 8 nucleotides line up with TRBD2. Germline V gene data show CDR1 as SGHTA and CDR2 as FQGTGA. The CDR3 is 17 amino acids. J lost 5 bases, V lost 1 base, and 10 bases had no gene match. The CDR3 sequence: CASSLSPGRGANNEQFF. The CDR3 DNA reads TGTGCCAGCAGCTTAAGTCCAGGGCGGGGGGCGAACAATGAGCAGTTCTTC.

This clone was recorded only once. CDR3 nucleotide sequence: TGTGCCAGCAGCGTAGACACTAGCGGGAGGTTGACCCAGTACTTC. Its translation: CASSVDTSGRLTQYF. This sequence joins TRBV9 and TRBJ2-5, with TRBD2 identical over 12 bases. This CDR3 has 15 amino acids. CDR1 is SGDLS, CDR2 YYNGEE, per germline. The junction had 4 bases not matched to a gene; V was cut back by 0 bases and J by 7 bases.

The count of this clone is one. In DNA form, the CDR3 reads TGTGCCAGCAGCGTCACCCATAGCGGGCCCACCGGGGAGCTGTTTTTT. The encoded protein is CASSVTHSGPTGELFF. The genes are TRBV7-9 and TRBJ2-2; 7 bases agree with TRBD2. The CDR3 is 16 amino acids. After removal of 5 bases from V and 4 bases from J, the junction contained 10 bases not matched to a gene. Looked up from germline, CDR1 is SEHNR and CDR2 is FQNEAQ (reference sequence).

The V gene is TRBV4-2, the J gene TRBJ2-1, with a weak D call TRBD1 (6 bases). Between the trimmed V and J ends, which lost 0 bases and 10 bases, there was a span of 16 bases. This CDR3 is built from 15 residues. CDR1 is LGHNA, CDR2 YNFKEQ, per germline. CDR3: CASSQDTGQTYEQFF. The CDR3 nucleotides read TGTGCCAGCAGCCAAGATACTGGACAGACTTACGAGCAGTTCTTC.

This chain connects TRBV11-2 to TRBJ1-1; TRBD1 is a possible D gene (6 bases). The CDR3 runs 16 residues. Germline V gives CDR1 SGHAT, CDR2 FQNNGV. V lost 3 bases, J lost 2 bases, and 16 bases lay in between. CDR3 protein: CASSFVWGQDNTEAFF. CDR3 bases: TGTGCCAGCAGCTTCGTATGGGGGCAAGACAACACTGAAGCTTTCTTT.

In regard to this clone: At one of its ends the junction is not consistent with the germline gene, which may arise from a read error. The chain links TRBV7-9 to TRBJ2-5, with a tentative D call TRBD2 (6 bases). CDR1 is SEHNR, CDR2 FQNEAQ, per germline (reference sequence). The CDR3 extends over 15 amino acids. The CDR3 DNA reads as TGTTCCAGCACCTATCACGAGCGGGTCTTTGAGACCCAGTACTTC. Its translation is CSSTYHERVFETQYF.

This chain joins TRBV9 and TRBJ2-5; 15 bases match TRBD2. Germline V lookup: CDR1 SGDLS, CDR2 YYNGEE. The V gene end was trimmed by 2 bases and the J gene end by 4 bases; junction bases not matched to a gene: 6. The CDR3 is made up of 17 amino acids. This chain's CDR3 is CASSVNPGLAGGETQYF. The CDR3 DNA reads TGTGCCAGCAGCGTGAATCCGGGACTAGCGGGGGGAGAGACCCAGTACTTC.

This rearrangement joins TRBV18 to TRBJ2-1; D not certain. CDR1 and CDR2 from the germline V gene are KGHSH and LQKENI. This CDR3 spans 13 amino acids. Trimming left V 2 bases short and J 10 bases short, with 12 bases between. The CDR3 region has the DNA TGTGCCAGCTCACCATTCCCTCTAGTAGAGCAGTTCTTC. Encoded protein: CASSPFPLVEQFF.

The CDR3 protein is CAWTPSSSGRAGFAGNEQFF. The CDR3 DNA follows: TGTGCCTGGACCCCATCCTCTAGCGGGAGGGCCGGATTCGCGGGCAATGAGCAGTTCTTC. This rearrangement joins TRBV30 to TRBJ2-1; 12 bases are shared with TRBD2. The V and J ends lost 4 bases and 6 bases, in that order; junction bases with no gene match: 22. Germline CDR1 is GTSNPN and CDR2 is SVGIG (reference sequence). This CDR3 contains 20 residues.

The rearrangement joins TRBV5-1 to TRBJ2-5; TRBD2 agrees at 11 bases. V lost 4 bases, J lost 10 bases, and 6 bases stayed unmatched. Germline-derived CDR1 and CDR2 are SGHRS and YFSETQ. The CDR3 is 13 amino acids. As DNA, the CDR3 is TGCGCCAGCAGCCCGCGGACTAGCGGGTTCCAGTACTTC. Translating gives CASSPRTSGFQYF.

The CDR3 is CASSQEWGTSGYNEQFF. The CDR3, as DNA: TGTGCCAGCAGCCAAGAATGGGGGACTAGCGGTTACAATGAGCAGTTCTTC. V is TRBV4-2 and J is TRBJ2-1, with 11 positions matching TRBD2. V lost 0 bases to trimming and J lost 4 bases; unmatched junction nucleotides: 5. CDR1 is LGHNA and CDR2 is YNFKEQ in the germline V gene. This CDR3 has 17 amino acids.

The J gene is TRBJ1-2, the V gene TRBV27; TRBD1 matches at 9 bases. From germline, CDR1 is MNHEY and CDR2 SMNVEV (reference sequence). V dropped 4 bases and J dropped 7; count of bases not matched to a gene: 10. The CDR3 runs to 15 residues. CDR3 bases: TGTGCCAGCAGTTCCCCGGGACAGGGTTTGAGTGGCTACACCTTC. It yields the protein CASSSPGQGLSGYTF.

The rearrangement uses TRBV14 and TRBJ2-7; TRBD1 might be the D (6 bases). The germline CDR1 and CDR2 sequences are SGHDN and FVKESK. Trimming removed 8 bases at V and 3 bases at J, with 8 bases between. The CDR3 runs 11 residues. CDR3 in DNA: TGTGCCAGCTCAGGGGTCTACGAGCAGTACTTC. Translating it yields CASSGVYEQYF.

CDR3 sequence (DNA): TGCGCCAGCAGCCTAGGGGGCACGTCCTACGAGCAGTACTTC. Its translation is CASSLGGTSYEQYF. This sequence joins TRBV4-3 and TRBJ2-7, with 7 positions matching TRBD1. CDR1 is LGHNA and CDR2 is YSLEER in the germline V gene. The CDR3 has 14 amino acids. The V segment lost 4 bases and the J segment 1 base; nucleotides outside the gene matches: 4.

The chain has TRBV7-9 and TRBJ1-1; perhaps TRBD1 as D (6 bases). Between the trimmed V and J ends, which lost 1 base and 4 bases, there was a span of 7 bases. The length of the CDR3 is 13 residues. CDR1 and CDR2 from the germline V gene are SEHNR and FQNEAQ (reference sequence). The CDR3 nucleotides read TGTGCCAGCAGCTTAGAAGGGGGCACTGAAGCTTTCTTT. It codes for CASSLEGGTEAFF.

A word on this clone: Other DNA variants within this sample encode the same CDR3. The V gene is TRBV2, the J gene TRBJ2-7, with a possible D match to TRBD1 (6 bases). There are 12 residues in the CDR3. V gave up 7 bases and J gave up 0 bases, with 7 bases separating them. Per the germline V gene, CDR1 is SNHLY and CDR2 is FYNNEI. CDR3 region: CASKGGSYEQYF. CDR3 nucleotide sequence: TGTGCCAGCAAAGGGGGCTCCTACGAGCAGTACTTC.

The chain uses TRBV7-3 and TRBJ2-1; D is unclear. The CDR3 covers 12 residues. The germline gives CDR1 SGHTA, CDR2 FQGTGA. V was pared by 5 bases and J by 6 bases, with 8 bases between. The CDR3 DNA follows: TGTGCCAGCAGCCAAAACAGCAATGAGCAGTTCTTC. Amino acids: CASSQNSNEQFF.

The chain employs TRBV15 and TRBJ2-5; no clear D. V was clipped by 0 bases and J by 2 bases, with 16 bases between them. The CDR3 loop spans 17 amino acids. Germline CDR1 and CDR2: LNHNV and YYDKDF (reference sequence). The CDR3 DNA reads as TGTGCCACCAGCAGAGATCCCTTGAGACTGCTACAAGAGACCCAGTACTTC. Encoded protein: CATSRDPLRLLQETQYF.

As for this clone: The junction departs from the called germline gene at one end, perhaps through a read error. This rearrangement joins TRBV30 to TRBJ1-5; 8 nucleotides align to TRBD1. Germline CDR1 GTSNPN, CDR2 SVGIG (reference sequence). This CDR3 has 13 amino acids. The CDR3: CACSADRDQPQHF. The CDR3 DNA is TGTGCCTGCAGTGCGGACAGGGATCAGCCCCAGCATTTT.

The V gene is TRBV18, the J gene TRBJ1-2; no reliable D call. Looked up from germline, CDR1 is KGHSH and CDR2 is LQKENI. The CDR3 is made up of 14 amino acids. The V and J ends lost 0 bases and 2 bases respectively, with 7 bases between them. The CDR3 is CASSPPSYNYGYTF. The CDR3, as DNA: TGTGCCAGCTCACCACCGAGTTACAACTATGGCTACACCTTC.

The chain joins TRBV13 to TRBJ1-3; no clear D. V lost 4 bases, J lost 0 bases, and 10 bases lay in between. The CDR3 contains 15 residues. CDR1 and CDR2 from the germline V gene are PRHDT and FYEKMQ (reference sequence). The DNA for the CDR3 is TGTGCCAGCAGCTCTCAGGCCCACTCTGGAAACACCATATATTTT. It yields the protein CASSSQAHSGNTIYF.

The rearrangement uses TRBV7-9 and TRBJ2-1; 7 positions agree with TRBD1. The germline V gene encodes CDR1 SEHNR and CDR2 FQNEAQ (reference sequence). The CDR3 sequence is 17 residues long. V shed 5 bases and J 4 bases; nucleotides not matched to a gene: 14. The chain's CDR3 is CASSPLRSQGSYNEQFF. The DNA for the CDR3 is TGTGCCAGCAGCCCACTGAGGTCACAGGGGTCATACAATGAGCAGTTCTTC.

This chain links TRBV11-2 with TRBJ2-1, with D unresolved. V was clipped by 1 base and J by 9 bases, with 7 bases between them. The CDR3 runs 12 residues. Germline V gives CDR1 SGHAT, CDR2 FQNNGV. This CDR3 reads CASSLARFEQFF. The CDR3 DNA is TGTGCCAGCAGCTTAGCCAGGTTTGAGCAGTTCTTC.

This chain joins TRBV19 and TRBJ1-1, with D tentatively TRBD1 (6 bases). V lost 6 bases to trimming and J lost 3 bases, with 17 bases between them. The CDR3 contains 15 residues. In germline, CDR1 is LNHDA, CDR2 SQIVND (reference sequence). CDR3: CASRHSEGVDTEAFF. The CDR3 nucleotides read TGTGCCAGTAGACACTCCGAGGGGGTAGACACTGAAGCTTTCTTT.